The T cell receptor (beta chain) under discussion was sequenced for a study of blood T cells in healthy people across ages. Study summary: Per two T cells, about one barcoded beta molecule was captured through template switching. The study's findings and limits: The study found more naive CD4+ cells and higher diversity in long-lived than aged donors.

This clonotype occurred a few times. Antigen unknown. A sample-barcoded 5' primer and a J-beta primer mix were used in a second PCR of roughly 6 to 11 cycles. Each cDNA was tagged by a template-switch adaptor containing 12 random nucleotides. Using its own MiXCR run on the 5' RACE reads, TCRdb lists one record per CDR3 protein. The sample carries about 1 million distinct CDR3 sequences, 40% to 45% recorded once. The germline V gene has CDR1 MGHRA and CDR2 YSYEKL. The CDR3 is made up of 14 amino acids. The V gene lost 6 bases and the J gene lost 1 base, with 12 bases spanning the gap. Source material: blood. The chain recombines TRBV4-1 with TRBJ1-2; D not certain. The TCR was taken from an older woman in good health. CDR3 coding DNA: TGCGCCAGCAGACGGAAAGTCCTTAACTATGGCTACACCTTC. Its translation is CASRRKVLNYGYTF.